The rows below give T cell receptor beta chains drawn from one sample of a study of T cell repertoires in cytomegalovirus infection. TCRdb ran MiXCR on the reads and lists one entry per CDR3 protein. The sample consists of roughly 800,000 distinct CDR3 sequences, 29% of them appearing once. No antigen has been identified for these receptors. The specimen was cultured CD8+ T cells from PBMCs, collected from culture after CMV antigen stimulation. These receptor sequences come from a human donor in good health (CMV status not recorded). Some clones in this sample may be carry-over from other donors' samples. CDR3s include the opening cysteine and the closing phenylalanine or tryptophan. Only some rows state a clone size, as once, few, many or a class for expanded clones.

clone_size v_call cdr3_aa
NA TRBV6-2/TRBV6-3 CARYHIKTGKNYGYTF
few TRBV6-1 CASSENGPLNTEAFF
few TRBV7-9 CASSGQHLLNYGYTF
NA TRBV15 CATSRGGQVNYGYTF
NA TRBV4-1 CASSRDRASQETQYF
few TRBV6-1 CASSEEQGIIETQYF
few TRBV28 CASSLSSTLGSPLHF
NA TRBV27 CASGPGLGYTF
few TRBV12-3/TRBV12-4 CASSLGVWGGYTF
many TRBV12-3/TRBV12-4 CASRKGADNQPQHF
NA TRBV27 CASGSGGRSSYNEQFF
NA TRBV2 CASTEGGGLPDTQYF
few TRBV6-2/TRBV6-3 CASRTGTPNSYNEQFF
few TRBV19 CASSIERNEQFF
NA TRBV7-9 CASSLESGSYNQPQHF
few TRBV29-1 CSVPDRNYGYTF
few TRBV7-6 CASSPPNGLTVSGANVLTF
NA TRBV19 CAASTGARQPQHF
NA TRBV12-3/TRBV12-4 CASSKRQGLYEQYF
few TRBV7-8 CASSLVSKAGENTEAFF
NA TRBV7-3 CASSPSLAPQETQYF
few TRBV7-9 CASSPRGGRINEQFF
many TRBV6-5 CASSYSPGSNYGYTF
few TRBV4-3 CASSPAGGRGQFF
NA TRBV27 CASSSGVHEKLFF
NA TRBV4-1 CASRGWDEQFF
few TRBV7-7 CASSRAGASTDTQYF
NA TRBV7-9 CASSSGDSTYEQYF
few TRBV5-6 CASSFFYRGRGDEKLFF
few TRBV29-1 CSVDRGSGEAFF
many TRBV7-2 CASSSTSGGEDNTGELFF
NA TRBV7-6 CASSLAEGETQYF
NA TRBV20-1 CSALGMGKEDYEQYF
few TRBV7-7 CASSLDDRVTGELFF
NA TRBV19 CATLAAYPRQETQYF
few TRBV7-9 CASQGAQWFGYTF
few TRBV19 CASSIGAANTGELFF
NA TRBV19 CASSIRDRTYEQYF
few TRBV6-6 CASSYSTAAWDRNNSPLHF
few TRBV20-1 CSASGALATEAFF
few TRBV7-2 CASSSPRQYQETQYF
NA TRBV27 CASTSGYNSPLHF
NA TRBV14 CASSPRDRANVLTF
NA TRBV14 CASSQDRGGAGYEQYF
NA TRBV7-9 CASSSPTSGGAGDNEQFF
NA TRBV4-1 CASNNGDNEQFF
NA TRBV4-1 CASSQGQGPTEAFF
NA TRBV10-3 CAISDTGGDYYGYTF
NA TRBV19 CAVGQASSGANVLTF
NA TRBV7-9 CASSVRVLGVLTF
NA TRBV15 CATSRELRSATDTQYF
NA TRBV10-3 CAISELTGAKGDDYTF
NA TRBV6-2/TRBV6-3 CASSSSGGAIGDTGELFF
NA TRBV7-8 CASEGVVENTEAFF
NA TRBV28 CASSPRQFYGYTF
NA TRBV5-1 CASSTNGGEQYF
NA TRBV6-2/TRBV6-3 CASITPDGHTGELFF